These T cell receptor beta chains were read from a single sample in a study of shared clonotypes between healthy human individuals. TCRdb's copy holds only in-frame clones and misses some; the assay was immunoSEQ multiplex PCR. The data show some 1 million clones, about 75% seen once. Sequenced material: memory CD4+ T cells sorted from blood. These receptors originate from a man between 18 and 29 years old in good health. Both conserved end residues are part of each CDR3. The D gene is left open where the match is weak. Size is stated for part of the rows, as once, few or many counts, or as a class when the clone is expanded.

d_gene: -; j_gene: TRBJ1-5; abundance: -; v_gene: TRBV28; CDR3aa: CASSTVGQPQHF; CDR3nt: TGTGCCAGCAGCACAGTGGGGCAGCCCCAGCATTTT
d_gene: -; j_gene: TRBJ1-1; abundance: -; v_gene: TRBV2; CDR3aa: CASSEALRGRNTEAFF; CDR3nt: TGTGCCAGCAGTGAAGCGCTTAGGGGGAGGAACACTGAAGCTTTCTTT
d_gene: -; j_gene: TRBJ2-7; abundance: -; v_gene: TRBV5-8; CDR3aa: CASSLAGPGGEQYF; CDR3nt: TGTGCCAGCAGCTTGGCAGGACCTGGGGGCGAGCAGTACTTC
d_gene: -; j_gene: TRBJ2-7; abundance: -; v_gene: TRBV29-1; CDR3aa: CSVAEGYEQYF; CDR3nt: TGCAGCGTTGCGGAGGGGTACGAGCAGTACTTC
d_gene: -; j_gene: TRBJ1-1; abundance: few; v_gene: TRBV2; CDR3aa: CASSDAREGTTEAFF; CDR3nt: TGTGCCAGCAGTGATGCCAGGGAAGGGACCACTGAAGCTTTCTTT
d_gene: -; j_gene: TRBJ2-7; abundance: once; v_gene: TRBV7-9; CDR3aa: CASSPDSKQYF; CDR3nt: TGTGCCAGCAGCCCCGATTCCAAGCAGTACTTC
d_gene: -; j_gene: TRBJ2-2; abundance: -; v_gene: TRBV7-2; CDR3aa: CASSLVYNTGELFF; CDR3nt: TGTGCCAGCAGCTTAGTCTACAACACCGGGGAGCTGTTTTTT
d_gene: -; j_gene: TRBJ1-2; abundance: -; v_gene: TRBV27; CDR3aa: CASSLKGGGGGYTF; CDR3nt: TGTGCCAGCAGTTTAAAGGGGGGGGGCGGTGGCTACACCTTC
d_gene: TRBD1; j_gene: TRBJ2-2; abundance: -; v_gene: TRBV5-1; CDR3aa: CASSSGQVDTGELFF; CDR3nt: TGCGCCAGCAGCTCCGGACAGGTCGACACCGGGGAGCTGTTTTTT
d_gene: -; j_gene: TRBJ1-2; abundance: -; v_gene: TRBV28; CDR3aa: CASSLSGPYGYTF; CDR3nt: TGTGCCAGCAGTTTAAGTGGACCCTATGGCTACACCTTC
d_gene: -; j_gene: TRBJ1-2; abundance: few; v_gene: TRBV19; CDR3aa: CASSRTAANYGYTF; CDR3nt: TGTGCCAGTAGCCGGACAGCAGCTAACTATGGCTACACCTTC
d_gene: -; j_gene: TRBJ1-5; abundance: -; v_gene: TRBV10-2; CDR3aa: CASSERTDRPQHF; CDR3nt: TGCGCCAGCAGTGAGCGAACTGATCGGCCCCAGCATTTT
d_gene: TRBD2; j_gene: TRBJ2-1; abundance: -; v_gene: TRBV7-7; CDR3aa: CASSLGTSDINEQFF; CDR3nt: TGTGCTAGCAGCTTAGGGACTAGCGATATCAATGAGCAGTTCTTC
d_gene: -; j_gene: TRBJ1-5; abundance: -; v_gene: TRBV2; CDR3aa: CASTGSSSNQPQHF; CDR3nt: TGTGCCAGCACGGGGAGCTCAAGTAATCAGCCCCAGCATTTT
d_gene: -; j_gene: TRBJ2-1; abundance: -; v_gene: TRBV11-2; CDR3aa: CASSSGANMRGEQFF; CDR3nt: TGTGCCAGCAGCTCCGGGGCCAACATGCGGGGTGAGCAGTTCTTC
d_gene: -; j_gene: TRBJ2-7; abundance: -; v_gene: TRBV11-2; CDR3aa: CASSLGVGSAYEQYF; CDR3nt: TGTGCCAGCAGCTTAGGGGTGGGATCTGCATACGAGCAGTACTTC
d_gene: TRBD1; j_gene: TRBJ1-6; abundance: -; v_gene: TRBV5-1; CDR3aa: CASSFEGQINSPLHF; CDR3nt: TGCGCCAGCAGCTTTGAGGGACAGATTAATTCACCCCTCCACTTT
d_gene: -; j_gene: TRBJ1-6; abundance: -; v_gene: TRBV6-5; CDR3aa: CASSYRGDSPLHF; CDR3nt: TGTGCCAGCAGTTACAGGGGCGATTCACCCCTCCACTTT
d_gene: -; j_gene: TRBJ1-1; abundance: -; v_gene: TRBV5-1; CDR3aa: CASSLGASFPTEAFF; CDR3nt: TGCGCCAGCAGCTTGGGGGCCTCCTTCCCCACTGAAGCTTTCTTT
d_gene: -; j_gene: TRBJ2-1; abundance: -; v_gene: TRBV30; CDR3aa: CAWSAYYGAYNEQFF; CDR3nt: TGTGCCTGGAGTGCCTACTACGGAGCCTACAATGAGCAGTTCTTC
d_gene: -; j_gene: TRBJ2-7; abundance: -; v_gene: TRBV5-1; CDR3aa: CASSATGSASYEQYF; CDR3nt: TGCGCCAGCAGCGCTACGGGGAGTGCCTCCTACGAGCAGTACTTC
d_gene: TRBD2; j_gene: TRBJ2-7; abundance: -; v_gene: TRBV6-1; CDR3aa: CASRSGGFSYEQYF; CDR3nt: TGTGCCAGCCGGAGCGGGGGCTTCTCCTACGAGCAGTACTTC
d_gene: -; j_gene: TRBJ1-1; abundance: -; v_gene: TRBV27; CDR3aa: CASSPRTRNTEAFF; CDR3nt: TGTGCCAGCAGCCCTAGGACGAGGAACACTGAAGCTTTCTTT
d_gene: TRBD1; j_gene: TRBJ1-2; abundance: once; v_gene: TRBV6-6; CDR3aa: CASSYDGQDYGYTF; CDR3nt: TGTGCCAGCAGTTACGATGGACAGGACTATGGCTACACCTTC
d_gene: -; j_gene: TRBJ2-5; abundance: -; v_gene: TRBV18; CDR3aa: CASSPVPETQYF; CDR3nt: TGTGCCAGCTCACCTGTACCGGAGACCCAGTACTTC
d_gene: TRBD1; j_gene: TRBJ1-2; abundance: -; v_gene: TRBV5-1; CDR3aa: CASSARDRGGYTF; CDR3nt: TGCGCCAGCAGCGCTCGGGACAGAGGCGGCTACACCTTC
d_gene: TRBD2; j_gene: TRBJ2-2; abundance: -; v_gene: TRBV10-1; CDR3aa: CASPGTSTNTGELFF; CDR3nt: TGCGCCAGCCCGGGGACTAGCACTAACACCGGGGAGCTGTTTTTT
d_gene: -; j_gene: TRBJ2-3; abundance: -; v_gene: TRBV5-1; CDR3aa: CASSSQGRGTDTQYF; CDR3nt: TGCGCCAGCAGCTCACAGGGAAGAGGCACAGATACGCAGTATTTT
d_gene: TRBD2; j_gene: TRBJ2-2; abundance: -; v_gene: TRBV6-5; CDR3aa: CAIHSGGNTGELFF; CDR3nt: TGTGCCATCCATTCGGGGGGTAACACCGGGGAGCTGTTTTTT
d_gene: -; j_gene: TRBJ2-3; abundance: -; v_gene: TRBV6-6; CDR3aa: CASSYSSRSNTDTQYF; CDR3nt: TGTGCCAGCAGTTACTCCTCTCGGTCTAACACAGATACGCAGTATTTT
d_gene: -; j_gene: TRBJ1-1; abundance: few; v_gene: TRBV19; CDR3aa: CASSIIKWGFTEAFF; CDR3nt: TGTGCCAGTAGTATAATTAAGTGGGGGTTCACTGAAGCTTTCTTT
d_gene: -; j_gene: TRBJ2-6; abundance: -; v_gene: TRBV18; CDR3aa: CASSPSLRPSGANVLTF; CDR3nt: TGTGCCAGCTCACCGTCCCTAAGACCCTCTGGGGCCAACGTCCTGACTTTC
d_gene: TRBD1; j_gene: TRBJ2-7; abundance: -; v_gene: TRBV7-2; CDR3aa: CASSFNRGLSVRSSYEQYF; CDR3nt: TGTGCCAGCAGCTTTAACAGGGGGCTTAGCGTCCGAAGCTCCTACGAGCAGTACTTC
d_gene: -; j_gene: TRBJ1-5; abundance: once; v_gene: TRBV6-5; CDR3aa: CASRPGTGNRPQHF; CDR3nt: TGTGCCAGCAGACCCGGGACGGGCAATCGTCCCCAGCATTTT
d_gene: -; j_gene: TRBJ1-1; abundance: -; v_gene: TRBV7-2; CDR3aa: CASSLAPLLGDQGTEAFF; CDR3nt: TGTGCCAGCAGCTTAGCGCCCCTCTTGGGGGACCAGGGCACTGAAGCTTTCTTT
d_gene: -; j_gene: TRBJ2-2; abundance: many; v_gene: TRBV25-1; CDR3aa: CASSERELINTGELFF; CDR3nt: TGTGCCAGCAGTGAAAGAGAGCTAATCAACACCGGGGAGCTGTTTTTT
d_gene: -; j_gene: TRBJ1-1; abundance: -; v_gene: TRBV4-1; CDR3aa: CASSQDGDRSKAFF; CDR3nt: TGCGCCAGCAGCCAAGATGGGGATAGGTCCAAAGCTTTCTTT
d_gene: TRBD1; j_gene: TRBJ1-1; abundance: -; v_gene: TRBV11-2; CDR3aa: CASSSQGAATEAFF; CDR3nt: TGTGCCAGCAGCTCACAGGGGGCGGCCACTGAAGCTTTCTTT
d_gene: -; j_gene: TRBJ2-7; abundance: -; v_gene: TRBV18; CDR3aa: CASSSGGVESWEQYF; CDR3nt: TGTGCCAGCTCATCAGGAGGGGTCGAATCTTGGGAGCAGTACTTC
d_gene: TRBD2; j_gene: TRBJ2-3; abundance: -; v_gene: TRBV11-3; CDR3aa: CASSFEGLASRDTQYF; CDR3nt: TGTGCCAGCAGCTTTGAGGGACTAGCGTCACGGGATACGCAGTATTTT
d_gene: TRBD1; j_gene: TRBJ1-5; abundance: -; v_gene: TRBV10-3; CDR3aa: CAISEGGTGSHQPQHF; CDR3nt: TGTGCCATCAGTGAGGGGGGGACAGGGTCCCATCAGCCCCAGCATTTT
d_gene: -; j_gene: TRBJ2-5; abundance: -; v_gene: TRBV7-2; CDR3aa: CASSLDRVETQYF; CDR3nt: TGTGCCAGCAGCTTAGACCGAGTGGAGACCCAGTACTTC
d_gene: -; j_gene: TRBJ2-7; abundance: -; v_gene: TRBV27; CDR3aa: CASSPRRGGYEQYF; CDR3nt: TGTGCCAGCAGTCCCCGCAGGGGGGGCTACGAGCAGTACTTC